This TCR beta chain appears in the sequencing data of a study of cytomegalovirus exposure and HLA in healthy donors. As for the study in general: An earlier analysis found fewer than 140 million unique TCR beta sequences from about 190 million T cells.

Vbeta (60) and Jbeta (13) primers were used in the PCR. This table comes from immunoSEQ multiplex PCR, and its TCRdb copy is limited to in-frame clones, with some not included. Here the sample table reports about 77,000 clones. Details on this clone: Its antigen is unknown.

CDR3 length: 12 residues. The V and J ends lost 7 bases and 6 bases, in that order; junction bases with no gene match: 1. The germline V gene has CDR1 ENHRY and CDR2 SYGVKD. General study findings and limits: The study flagged some 170 TCR beta chains as cytomegalovirus-associated. Segments of the TCR beta V type were, in most cases, productive about 87% or about 30% of the time in an earlier analysis.

This TCR came from a man aged 50 or older in good health and CMV-seropositive. This chain links TRBV10-3 with TRBJ2-1; 9 positions agree with TRBD1. The sample was PBMCs. The DNA of the CDR3 is TGTGCCATCACGGGACAGGGCAATGAGCAGTTCTTC. This translates into CAITGQGNEQFF.